Following are 29 T cell receptor beta chains from one sample sequenced in a study of T cells in Graves' hyperthyroidism and ophthalmopathy. TCR beta CDR3 regions were amplified from RNA. Using the HTBI primer set, a first-round RT-PCR was run on the TCR CDR3. TCRdb used MiXCR to reprocess the multiplex PCR reads, holding one entry per CDR3 protein. Of almost 350,000 distinct CDR3 sequences in the sample, approximately 18% were seen once. Sequenced material: blood. The receptors stem from a woman between 40 and 55 years old with Graves' ophthalmopathy.

The sample holds a few counts of this clonotype. The chain has TRBV6-4 and TRBJ1-1, with D unresolved. This CDR3 is built from 17 residues. Trimming removed 5 bases from V and 3 bases from J, with 22 bases in between. Germline CDR1 and CDR2: MRHNA and SNTAGT. CDR3 amino acids: CASSPPARARWDTEAFF. CDR3 DNA: TGTGCCAGCAGTCCACCTGCGAGGGCACGCTGGGACACTGAAGCTTTCTTT.

In this sample, this clonotype turned up many times. The gene calls are TRBV5-6 and TRBJ2-7; TRBD1 matches at 9 bases. The CDR3 runs 14 residues. The V gene's germline CDR1 is SGHDT and CDR2 YYEEEE. V gave up 4 bases and J gave up 3 bases; unmatched junction bases: 5. Here the CDR3 reads CASSPRQGGYEQYF. In nucleotides, the CDR3 is TGTGCCAGCAGCCCCAGACAGGGGGGCTACGAGCAGTACTTC.

This clonotype was counted at least ten times. The chain has TRBV6-1 and TRBJ2-5; TRBD1 might be the D (6 bases). V was shortened by 6 bases and J by 5 bases, with 16 bases between the two germline ends. Germline CDR1 reads MNHNS; CDR2 reads SASEGT. The length of the CDR3 is 14 residues. The CDR3 DNA is TGTGCCAGCAGCCCGCGACAGGCTCGGGAGACCCAGTACTTC. As protein: CASSPRQARETQYF.

This clonotype has a count of ten or more. Since a much larger clone is just one base distant, this may be a read error. The rearrangement joins TRBV6-2 or TRBV6-3 to TRBJ2-2; D not resolved. CDR1 is MNHEY, CDR2 SVGEGT, per germline. The CDR3 extends over 15 amino acids. V lost 2 bases and J 1 base, leaving 8 bases between the germline ends. The CDR3 sequence is CASSYGLENTGELFF. CDR3 sequence (DNA): TGTGCCAGCAGTTACGGGCTGGAGAACACCGGGGAGCTGTTTTTT.

The sample holds many counts of this clonotype. The CDR3 DNA sequence: TGTGCCACCGCATTAAGCTCCTACAATGAGCAGTTCTTC. Its protein is CATALSSYNEQFF. The rearrangement links TRBV6-2 or TRBV6-3 to TRBJ2-1, with no clear D. CDR3 length: 13 amino acids. Germline CDR1 and CDR2: MNHEY and SVGEGT. V was clipped by 10 bases and J by 0 bases, with 10 bases between them.

This clonotype was counted many times. A read error may explain this, as a much larger clone is one base away. The V call is TRBV6-2 or TRBV6-3, the J call TRBJ2-2, with 7 bases aligning to TRBD2. CDR1 and CDR2 (germline): MNHEY, SVGEGT. This CDR3 is 17 amino acids long. CDR3 nucleotide sequence: TGTGCCAGCAGCCGTGGGGAGGGACTCAGAATGCCCGGGGAGCTGTCTTTT. Translated: CASSRGEGLRMPGELSF.

This clonotype was counted at least ten times. V gene TRBV19 combines with J gene TRBJ1-4; D gene unclear. Germline CDR1 reads LNHDA; CDR2 reads SQIVND (reference sequence). Trimming took off 8 bases at V and 3 bases at J, with 10 bases between the two ends. The CDR3 is 13 residues long. In nucleotides, the CDR3 is TGTGCCAGTCTTCCGGGATCTAATGAAAAACTGTTTTTT. It is translated as CASLPGSNEKLFF.

This clonotype has just one count. This chain uses TRBV30 with TRBJ1-2, with 7 bases aligning to TRBD1. The V and J ends lost 1 base and 7 bases, in that order; junction bases with no gene match: 3. The germline gives CDR1 GTSNPN, CDR2 SVGIG (reference sequence). CDR3 size: 12 residues. The CDR3 sequence: CAWSATGTGYTF. For the CDR3, the DNA is TGTGCCTGGAGTGCGACAGGGACTGGCTACACCTTC.

This clonotype has a count of ten or more. The J gene is TRBJ2-7, the V gene TRBV7-8; perhaps TRBD2 as D (6 bases). CDR1 and CDR2 (germline): SGHVS, FQNEAQ. CDR3 length: 13 residues. V lost 1 base, J lost 6 bases, and 10 bases lay in between. In DNA, the CDR3 is TGTGCCAGCAGCTTAGGCGGGATCGGCGAGCAGTACTTC. Amino acids: CASSLGGIGEQYF.

In the case of this clonotype: Given a much more abundant clone one base away, this may be a read error. The CDR3 nucleotides read TGTGCTAGCAGCTTAGGTACTAGCGGCTCCAACCATGAGCAGTTCTTC. Its protein product is CASSLGTSGSNHEQFF. The gene calls are TRBV7-7 and TRBJ2-1; 8 nucleotides line up with TRBD2. Germline-derived CDR1 and CDR2 are SSHAT and FNYEAQ (reference sequence). This CDR3 spans 16 amino acids.

This clonotype was counted many times. This chain connects TRBV5-1 to TRBJ2-2; perhaps TRBD1 as D (6 bases). The CDR3 sequence is 16 residues long. The V gene's germline CDR1 is SGHRS and CDR2 YFSETQ. V lost 3 bases and J 0 bases, leaving 12 bases between the germline ends. Here the CDR3 DNA reads TGCGCCAGCAGCTCCGGGACACTTTCGAACACCGGGGAGCTGTTTTTT. Its translation: CASSSGTLSNTGELFF. The full variable domain, its missing parts supplied by reference TRBV5-1 and TRBJ2-2, is KAGVTQTPRYLIKTRGQQVTLSCSPISGHRSVSWYQQTPGQGLQFLFEYFSETQRNKGNFPGRFSGRQFSNSRSEMNVSTLELGDSALYLCASSSGTLSNTGELFFGEGSRLTVL.

This clonotype has ten or more counts. The chain uses TRBV29-1 and TRBJ2-5; 12 nucleotides match TRBD2. The V gene's germline CDR1 is SQVTM and CDR2 ANQGSEA. The CDR3 has 13 residues. J was trimmed by 7 bases and V by 8 bases; bases with no gene match: 8. The CDR3 region has the DNA TGCAGCACTGGACTAGCGGGGCCTGGGACCCAGTACTTC. This encodes CSTGLAGPGTQYF.

This clonotype was detected ten times or more. The chain links TRBV20-1 to TRBJ2-1; 14 nucleotides match TRBD2. The CDR3 spans 16 residues. Germline lookup yields CDR1 DFQATT and CDR2 SNEGSKA (reference sequence). V dropped 6 bases and J dropped 1; count of bases not matched to a gene: 5. In nucleotides, the CDR3 is TGCAGTGCGGCCAGACTAGCGGGAGGGTCCTACAATGAGCAGTTCTTC. Translation gives CSAARLAGGSYNEQFF.

The rearrangement joins TRBV12-3 or TRBV12-4 to TRBJ1-2, with TRBD1 as a possible D gene (5 bases). V was clipped by 3 bases and J by 0 bases, with 8 bases between them. The CDR3 covers 14 residues. The CDR3 sequence is CASSFGTTNYGYTF. CDR3 nucleotides: TGTGCCAGCAGTTTCGGGACCACTAACTATGGCTACACCTTC.

The chain carries TRBV20-1 and TRBJ1-5; 7 nucleotides agree with TRBD1. Trimming cost V 4 bases and J 7 bases; bases outside gene matches: 10. This CDR3 is built from 14 residues. Germline V gene sequence: CDR1 DFQATT, CDR2 SNEGSKA (reference sequence). This chain's CDR3 is CSAKRDSDFQPQHF. Here the CDR3 DNA reads TGCAGTGCTAAGAGGGACAGCGATTTCCAGCCCCAGCATTTT.

This clonotype was detected ten times or more. The V gene is TRBV28, the J gene TRBJ1-1; the D is unclear. In germline, CDR1 is MDHEN, CDR2 SYDVKM. This CDR3 is 12 amino acids long. The germline V and J ends were trimmed by 5 bases and 1 base, with 5 bases remaining between them. CDR3 bases: TGTGCCAGCAGTAACCAGAACACTGAAGCTTTCTTT. Translated: CASSNQNTEAFF.

This clonotype has at least ten counts. The J gene is TRBJ1-1, the V gene TRBV15; 7 bases align to TRBD1. V dropped 5 bases and J dropped 3; count of bases not matched to a gene: 9. Per the germline V gene, CDR1 is LNHNV and CDR2 is YYDKDF (reference sequence). The CDR3 has 15 residues. CDR3 bases: TGTGCCACCAGCGCCTCAGGGGGATTGTACACTGAAGCTTTCTTT. It codes for CATSASGGLYTEAFF.

This clonotype has at least ten counts. The CDR3 nucleotides read TGTGCCAGCAGTGACTCGTACGGCGGGATTACAGATACGCAGTATTTT. Protein product: CASSDSYGGITDTQYF. V usage is TRBV6-4 and J usage is TRBJ2-3; TRBD2 might be the D (6 bases). The ends were cut back, 0 bases at V and 3 bases at J, with 13 bases in the middle. CDR1 is MRHNA, CDR2 SNTAGT, per germline. There are 16 residues in the CDR3.

This clonotype was seen repeatedly, ten times or more. V usage is TRBV15 and J usage is TRBJ1-1, with a possible D match to TRBD1 (5 bases). Trimming removed 0 bases at V and 4 bases at J, with 9 bases between. The germline V gene has CDR1 LNHNV and CDR2 YYDKDF (reference sequence). This CDR3 comprises 14 residues. The CDR3 protein is CATSRDLGGTEAFF. CDR3 nucleotides: TGTGCCACCAGCAGAGATTTGGGGGGCACTGAAGCTTTCTTT. Looking up the rest from reference TRBV15 and TRBJ1-1 gives the full variable domain: DAMVIQNPRYQVTQFGKPVTLSCSQTLNHNVMYWYQQKSSQAPKLLFHYYDKDFNNEADTPDNFQSRRPNTSFCFLDIRSPGLGDTAMYLCATSRDLGGTEAFFGQGTRLTVV.

This clonotype was picked up many times. This chain connects TRBV6-1 to TRBJ2-7; 13 bases align to TRBD2. This CDR3 region has 15 residues. Germline V gene sequence: CDR1 MNHNS, CDR2 SASEGT. V lost 6 bases to trimming and J lost 3 bases; unmatched junction nucleotides: 5. The CDR3 here is CASSPGLAGDYEQYF. CDR3 sequence (DNA): TGTGCCAGCAGCCCCGGACTAGCGGGAGACTACGAGCAGTACTTC.

The chain has TRBV18 and TRBJ2-2; possibly TRBD2 for D (5 bases). From germline, CDR1 is KGHSH and CDR2 LQKENI. V lost 0 bases and J 3 bases, leaving 11 bases between the germline ends. This CDR3 comprises 16 residues. In nucleotides, the CDR3 is TGTGCCAGCTCACCACCTAGCGCCGACCACACCGGGGAGCTGTTTTTT. Amino acid sequence: CASSPPSADHTGELFF.

This clonotype has ten or more counts. The chain combines TRBV28 with TRBJ2-7; tentatively, D is TRBD2 (5 bases). The CDR3 sequence is 12 residues long. The V gene's germline CDR1 is MDHEN and CDR2 SYDVKM. Trimming took off 7 bases at V and 4 bases at J, with 11 bases between the two ends. CDR3 residues: CASNRGIYEQYF. The DNA for the CDR3 is TGTGCCAGCAACCGGGGAATATACGAGCAGTACTTC.

The table lists this clonotype with many counts. The chain uses TRBV11-2 and TRBJ2-2; a weak D match, TRBD2 (5 bases). This CDR3 is built from 16 residues. CDR1 is SGHAT and CDR2 is FQNNGV in the germline V gene. V was shortened by 5 bases and J by 3 bases, with 16 bases between the two germline ends. CDR3: CASSPPGRKDTGELFF. The CDR3 coding sequence is TGTGCCAGCAGCCCCCCGGGAAGAAAGGACACCGGGGAGCTGTTTTTT.

The V call is TRBV7-3, the J call TRBJ1-6; tentatively, D is TRBD1 (5 bases). V was cut by 5 bases and J by 0 bases, with 8 bases left in between. Germline V CDR1 and CDR2: SGHTA, FQGTGA. This CDR3 region has 15 residues. The CDR3 here is CASSADTSYNSPLHF. The DNA of the CDR3 is TGTGCCAGCAGCGCGGACACCTCCTATAATTCACCCCTCCACTTT. The full variable domain, completed using reference TRBV7-3 and TRBJ1-6, is GAGVSQTPSNKVTEKGKYVELRCDPISGHTALYWYRQSLGQGPEFLIYFQGTGAADDSGLPNDRFFAVRPEGSVSTLKIQRTERGDSAVYLCASSADTSYNSPLHFGNGTRLTVT.

Ten or more counts support this clonotype. The rearrangement uses TRBV19 and TRBJ1-5, with 7 bases lining up with TRBD1. J lost 7 bases, V lost 5 bases, and 8 bases had no gene match. The CDR3 spans 14 residues. CDR1 LNHDA and CDR2 SQIVND come from the germline V gene (reference sequence). Here the CDR3 reads CASSGRQGEQPQHF. The DNA of the CDR3 is TGTGCCAGTAGTGGAAGACAGGGAGAACAGCCCCAGCATTTT.

This clonotype showed up many times. The V and J genes are TRBV20-1 and TRBJ1-1; unclear D gene. The CDR3 is 11 residues long. Trimming removed 0 bases at V and 6 bases at J, with 5 bases between. Germline V gene sequence: CDR1 DFQATT, CDR2 SNEGSKA (reference sequence). The CDR3 nucleotides are TGCAGTGCTAGAGATACCCCTGAAGCTTTCTTT. Translation: CSARDTPEAFF.

This sequence joins TRBV3-1 and TRBJ2-2, with 13 bases matching TRBD2. J gave up 0 bases and V 5 bases, and 6 bases lay outside the gene matches. Germline loops: CDR1 LGHDT, CDR2 YNNKEL (reference sequence). This CDR3 spans 18 amino acids. In DNA form, the CDR3 reads TGTGCCAGCAGCTTGGGACTAGCGGGGATCGCGAACACCGGGGAGCTGTTTTTT. Translated, it gives CASSLGLAGIANTGELFF.

This clonotype was seen at least ten times. The chain carries TRBV12-3 or TRBV12-4 and TRBJ2-7; TRBD1 or TRBD2 may be the D gene (6 bases each). The CDR3 is 16 residues long. The ends were cut back, 6 bases at V and 5 bases at J, with 23 bases in the middle. CDR3 coding DNA: TGTGCCAGCAGGGATACGGGCGGGACACGAGAGGACGAGCAGTACTTC. Amino acid sequence: CASRDTGGTREDEQYF.

This clonotype has a count of ten or more. The chain recombines TRBV30 with TRBJ1-2; no clear D gene. V gave up 3 bases and J gave up 3 bases, with 11 bases separating them. Germline V CDR1 and CDR2: GTSNPN, SVGIG (reference sequence). This CDR3 is built from 13 residues. The CDR3 DNA sequence: TGTGCCTGGAGGGAAGTATTGGACTATGGCTACACCTTC. It specifies CAWREVLDYGYTF. The variable domain in full, with the rest retrieved from reference TRBV30 and TRBJ1-2, is SQTIHQWPATLVQPVGSPLSLECTVEGTSNPNLYWYRQAAGRGLQLLFYSVGIGQISSEVPQNLSASRPQDRQFILSSKKLLLSDSGFYLCAWREVLDYGYTFGSGTRLTVV.